The next 21 T cell receptor beta chains were all read from a single sample in a study of shared clonotypes between healthy human individuals. TCRdb's copy holds only in-frame clones and misses some; the assay was immunoSEQ multiplex PCR. The sample holds 2,500,000 or so clones, approximately 93% seen once. The sample taken for sequencing was naive CD4+ T cells from PBMCs. Documented subset: CD45RA+ positively selected. These receptor sequences come from a man between 18 and 35 years old in good health. Some clones in this sample may be carry-over from other donors' samples.

On this clone itself: Other DNA sequences from this sample encode an identical CDR3 as well. The V and J genes are TRBV30 and TRBJ2-3; D uncertain. Germline CDR1 GTSNPN, CDR2 SVGIG (reference sequence). The CDR3 length is 14 residues. The ends were cut back, 0 bases at V and 1 base at J, with 8 bases in the middle. The CDR3 here is CAWSVPGGTDTQYF. CDR3 DNA: TGTGCCTGGAGTGTTCCCGGAGGCACAGATACGCAGTATTTT.

This chain links TRBV10-2 with TRBJ1-4; possibly TRBD1 for D (6 bases). CDR3 length equals 15 residues. Germline CDR1 WSHSY, CDR2 SAAADI. V was pared by 3 bases and J by 6 bases, with 14 bases between. CDR3 DNA sequence: TGCGCCAGCAGTGACCCACAGGGAGGCCATGAAAAACTGTTTTTT. It encodes CASSDPQGGHEKLFF.

The J gene is TRBJ2-5, the V gene TRBV7-3; D not certain. V shed 2 bases and J shed 5 bases, with 9 bases lying between them. CDR1 is SGHTA and CDR2 is FQGTGA in the germline V gene. The CDR3 totals 13 residues. Here the CDR3 DNA reads TGTGCCAGCAGCTTAGAGCCCGGGGAGACCCAGTACTTC. This encodes CASSLEPGETQYF.

The rearrangement links TRBV9 to TRBJ2-5, with TRBD2 matching over 9 bases. The ends lost 0 bases at V and 1 base at J; junction bases unmatched: 10. This CDR3 has 18 residues. Germline V gives CDR1 SGDLS, CDR2 YYNGEE. CDR3 nucleotide sequence: TGTGCCAGCAGCGTAGGGGGCCGAGCGGGAGGACTCCAAGAGACCCAGTACTTC. As protein: CASSVGGRAGGLQETQYF.

This clone appeared once. The CDR3 reads CAWSKAVLAYSNQPQHF. The CDR3 coding sequence is TGTGCCTGGAGTAAGGCAGTCCTAGCTTATAGCAATCAGCCCCAGCATTTT. The V gene is TRBV30, the J gene TRBJ1-5; D is unresolved. V lost 2 bases and J 0 bases, leaving 17 bases between the germline ends. The CDR3 contains 17 residues. The V gene's germline CDR1 is GTSNPN and CDR2 SVGIG (reference sequence).

The chain recombines TRBV4-1 with TRBJ2-7; a weak D match, TRBD1 (5 bases). Trimming took 2 bases from V and 3 from J, leaving 11 bases between them. Germline CDR1 reads MGHRA; CDR2 reads YSYEKL. The CDR3 is 14 residues long. CDR3: CASSQPSQGYEQYF. The CDR3 DNA reads as TGCGCCAGCAGCCAACCCTCTCAGGGCTACGAGCAGTACTTC.

V and J are TRBV5-1 and TRBJ1-6, with 7 bases lining up with TRBD1. CDR3 length equals 15 residues. Per germline, CDR1 SGHRS and CDR2 YFSETQ. Trimming removed 2 bases from V and 10 bases from J; junction bases left unmatched: 9. The CDR3 region has the DNA TGCGCCAGCAGCTTTACTGGGGACAGCGGGTCACCCCTCCACTTT. It yields the protein CASSFTGDSGSPLHF.

V gene TRBV2 combines with J gene TRBJ1-2; 7 positions agree with TRBD1. Germline CDR1 reads SNHLY; CDR2 reads FYNNEI. The trim removed 6 bases at V and 6 bases at J, leaving 4 bases unmatched. The length of the CDR3 is 12 residues. The CDR3 DNA reads TGTGCCAGCAGCGAGACAGGGAATGGCTACACCTTC. It encodes CASSETGNGYTF.

This clone was seen only a few times. CDR3 sequence reads: CASSPSLVVVTEAFF. Written as DNA, the CDR3 is TGCGCCAGCAGCCCGTCTCTGGTTGTGGTGACTGAAGCTTTCTTT. V usage is TRBV5-1 and J usage is TRBJ1-1, with D uncertain. CDR1 is SGHRS and CDR2 is YFSETQ in the germline V gene. The CDR3 totals 15 residues. Trimming left V 4 bases short and J 5 bases short, with 18 bases between.

The rearrangement joins TRBV2 to TRBJ2-5; a weak D match, TRBD2 (6 bases). The V gene's germline CDR1 is SNHLY and CDR2 FYNNEI. This CDR3 has 14 residues. V was pared by 4 bases and J by 11 bases, with 20 bases between. The CDR3 bases are TGTGCCAGCAGTGCGGGAAGGGAGGCCTGGGAGCAGTACTTC. Amino acid sequence: CASSAGREAWEQYF.

Concerning this clone itself: Other DNA sequences within the sample encode an identical CDR3. J is TRBJ2-6 and V is TRBV9; D not resolved. The CDR3 spans 15 residues. Per germline, CDR1 SGDLS and CDR2 YYNGEE. V lost 0 bases and J lost 0, with 4 bases in between. The CDR3 loop is CASSVGTSGANVLTF. As DNA, the CDR3 is TGTGCCAGCAGCGTAGGCACCTCTGGGGCCAACGTCCTGACTTTC.

CDR3 sequence (DNA): TGTGCCAGCGAGTCAAGGAACGAGCAGTACTTC. It yields the protein CASESRNEQYF. J is TRBJ2-7 and V is TRBV19; D gene uncertain. The germline gives CDR1 LNHDA, CDR2 SQIVND (reference sequence). Trimming took off 9 bases at V and 5 bases at J, with 11 bases between the two ends. The CDR3 covers 11 residues.

The chain joins TRBV15 to TRBJ2-3, with D perhaps matching TRBD2 (6 bases). Germline CDR1 is LNHNV and CDR2 is YYDKDF (reference sequence). The germline V and J ends were trimmed by 2 bases and 0 bases, with 12 bases remaining between them. CDR3 length: 16 amino acids. This CDR3 is CATSRRGDSSTDTQYF. CDR3 DNA: TGTGCCACCAGCAGACGCGGGGATTCTAGCACAGATACGCAGTATTTT.

A word on this clone: Other DNA sequences in this sample translate to the same CDR3. The V call is TRBV27, the J call TRBJ1-2; D ambiguous. This CDR3 has 13 amino acids. Germline V gene lookup returns CDR1 MNHEY and CDR2 SMNVEV (reference sequence). The V end was cut by 1 base, the J end by 4 bases, with 7 bases between. The CDR3, as DNA: TGTGCCAGCAGTTTATTTCGGGGCTATGGCTACACCTTC. Translated: CASSLFRGYGYTF.

The chain employs TRBV11-2 and TRBJ2-7; 7 nucleotides line up with TRBD1. The CDR3 contains 14 residues. Trimming took 3 bases from V and 3 from J; bases not matched to a gene: 5. Germline CDR1 SGHAT, CDR2 FQNNGV. CDR3 sequence reads: CASSFDRVGYEQYF. In DNA, the CDR3 is TGTGCCAGCAGCTTCGACAGGGTAGGCTACGAGCAGTACTTC.

The chain joins TRBV7-9 to TRBJ2-2; D may match TRBD1 or TRBD2 (5 bases each). CDR3 length equals 15 residues. The germline V gene has CDR1 SEHNR and CDR2 FQNEAQ (reference sequence). Trimming took off 5 bases at V and 0 bases at J, with 10 bases between the two ends. The CDR3: CASSPGAANTGELFF. DNA for the CDR3: TGTGCCAGCAGCCCCGGGGCAGCGAACACCGGGGAGCTGTTTTTT.

This clone has a single count. The chain links TRBV5-4 to TRBJ2-4; D could derive from TRBD1 or TRBD2 (5 bases each). V was clipped by 4 bases and J by 9 bases, with 17 bases between them. This CDR3 has 14 amino acids. CDR1 and CDR2 from the germline V gene are SGHNT and YYREEE (reference sequence). The CDR3 is CASSLRGGGGIQYF. CDR3 DNA sequence: TGTGCCAGCAGCCTCCGTGGGGGTGGCGGCATTCAGTACTTC.

This chain joins TRBV28 and TRBJ2-3; the D gene could be TRBD1 or TRBD2 (7 bases each). This CDR3 is 15 amino acids long. Germline CDR1 and CDR2: MDHEN and SYDVKM. The V and J ends lost 10 bases and 0 bases respectively, with 17 bases between them. The CDR3, as DNA: TGTGCCACTGGGGGAGGGGGCTCTAGCACAGATACGCAGTATTTT. This codes for CATGGGGSSTDTQYF.

The chain joins TRBV6-1 to TRBJ2-7; tentative D call: TRBD1 (6 bases). Germline assignment: CDR1 MNHNS and CDR2 SASEGT. The CDR3 is 14 amino acids. V lost 8 bases to trimming and J lost 5 bases, with 19 bases between them. CDR3 DNA: TGTGCCAGCCGAAGTCGGTGGGGGCTCGACGAGCAGTACTTC. Amino acid sequence: CASRSRWGLDEQYF.

CDR3 loop: CATQSAGVTYEQYF. The CDR3 nucleotides read TGTGCCACCCAATCGGCGGGGGTCACCTACGAGCAGTACTTC. The J gene is TRBJ2-7, the V gene TRBV25-1; 7 bases fit TRBD2. Germline values: CDR1 MGHDK, CDR2 SYGVNS. J lost 2 bases, V lost 10 bases, and 11 bases had no gene match. The CDR3 is 14 amino acids.

On this clone: One junction end does not reproduce the germline sequence, and a read error may be involved. The rearrangement joins TRBV5-1 to TRBJ2-3; D is uncertain. Germline values: CDR1 SGHRS, CDR2 YFSETQ. The CDR3 is 14 amino acids. The CDR3 bases are TGCGCCAGCACCTTGAGACGGGCCACAGATACGCAGTATTTT. Translation gives CASTLRRATDTQYF.